This passage covers 12 T cell receptor beta chains from one sample sequenced in a study of blood T cells in healthy people across ages. A sample-barcoded 5' primer and a J-beta primer mix were used in a second PCR of roughly 7 to 12 cycles. One entry per CDR3 protein results from TCRdb running MiXCR on the 5' RACE reads. The table has just over 800,000 distinct CDR3 sequences, 62% seen once. The source material was blood. These receptors all stem from a man between 25 and 39 years old in good health.

Of note for this clonotype: The junction departs from germline at one end; a sequencing error may be responsible. The J gene is TRBJ2-1, the V gene TRBV7-8; 8 bases agree with TRBD2. This CDR3 contains 15 residues. CDR1 SGHVS and CDR2 FQNEAQ come from the germline V gene. The DNA for the CDR3 is TGTGTCAGCAGCCTAGAGCCGGGGGGGTTCTATGAGCAGTTCTTC. This codes for CVSSLEPGGFYEQFF.

Regarding this clonotype: Compared with germline, one end of the junction differs, possibly owing to a read error. The V gene is TRBV7-7, the J gene TRBJ2-5; 13 bases fit TRBD2. The CDR3 totals 15 residues. CDR1 SSHAT and CDR2 FNYEAQ come from the germline V gene (reference sequence). The CDR3 is CASRLAGGAQETQYF. DNA for the CDR3: TGTGCTAGCAGACTAGCGGGGGGAGCACAAGAGACCCAGTACTTC.

The chain combines TRBV20-1 with TRBJ2-7, with no clear D. Germline lookup yields CDR1 DFQATT and CDR2 SNEGSKA (reference sequence). CDR3 length equals 14 residues. The germline V and J ends were trimmed by 0 bases and 0 bases, with 9 bases remaining between them. DNA for the CDR3: TGCAGTGCTAGAGATCCCCGCACCTCCTACGAGCAGTACTTC. This encodes CSARDPRTSYEQYF.

This chain uses TRBV4-2 with TRBJ1-5, with 9 bases aligning to TRBD1. The CDR3 runs 15 residues. In germline, CDR1 is LGHNA, CDR2 YNFKEQ. V lost 3 bases and J lost 7; bases outside the gene matches: 7. This CDR3 is CASSQDRGGEQPQHF. In DNA form, the CDR3 reads TGTGCCAGCAGCCAGGACAGGGGAGGAGAGCAGCCCCAGCATTTT.

A few counts support this clonotype. V and J are TRBV5-1 and TRBJ2-1; TRBD1 agrees at 7 bases. Germline V gives CDR1 SGHRS, CDR2 YFSETQ. Trimming cost V 0 bases and J 2 bases; bases outside gene matches: 2. CDR3 length equals 15 residues. The CDR3 sequence: CASSLVGQPYNEQFF. CDR3 bases: TGCGCCAGCAGCTTGGTGGGACAGCCCTACAATGAGCAGTTCTTC.

J is TRBJ2-3 and V is TRBV13; TRBD1 aligns across 11 bases. This CDR3 region has 15 residues. Losses at the gene ends were 5 bases for V and 1 base for J; bases not matched to a gene: 2. Germline V gene data show CDR1 as PRHDT and CDR2 as FYEKMQ (reference sequence). DNA for the CDR3: TGTGCCAGCAGCCTGGACAGGGGGCGCACAGATACGCAGTATTTT. This gives the protein CASSLDRGRTDTQYF.

This clonotype was recorded only once. V usage is TRBV29-1 and J usage is TRBJ2-4; D may be TRBD1 (6 bases). Germline V gene sequence: CDR1 SQVTM, CDR2 ANQGSEA. V dropped 7 bases and J dropped 8 bases, with 15 bases sitting between them. The CDR3 totals 12 residues. Written as DNA, the CDR3 is TGCAGCGCACAGGGCTCCTGGGACATTCAGTACTTC. Amino acid sequence: CSAQGSWDIQYF.

V usage is TRBV29-1 and J usage is TRBJ1-2, with 8 bases lining up with TRBD1. Germline-derived CDR1 and CDR2 are SQVTM and ANQGSEA. This CDR3 has 13 amino acids. With V trimmed by 7 bases and J by 1 base, 5 bases remained unmatched. CDR3 region: CSGGQGLNYGYTF. CDR3 DNA: TGCAGCGGTGGACAGGGCCTTAACTATGGCTACACCTTC.

The chain uses TRBV6-2 or TRBV6-3 and TRBJ1-1, with D unclear. Germline V lookup: CDR1 MNHEY, CDR2 SVGEGT. The CDR3 covers 15 residues. V was cut by 2 bases and J by 5 bases, with 15 bases left in between. CDR3 DNA: TGTGCCAGCAGTTACCACCAAGGAGATAGGACTGAAGCTTTCTTT. The encoded protein is CASSYHQGDRTEAFF.

This clonotype was counted only a few times. V gene TRBV7-2 combines with J gene TRBJ2-5; 15 bases are shared with TRBD2. CDR3 length: 17 amino acids. Trimming at V came to 6 bases and at J to 5 bases, leaving 10 bases not matched to a gene. Germline CDR1 SGHTA, CDR2 FQGNSA. CDR3 nucleotide sequence: TGTGCCAGCAGTCCACCGGGACTAGCGGGGGGACGGGAGACCCAGTACTTC. Its translation is CASSPPGLAGGRETQYF.

J is TRBJ1-2 and V is TRBV5-5; no reliable D call. Trimming pared 3 bases from V and 0 bases from J, leaving 12 bases between. Germline V gene data show CDR1 as SGHKS and CDR2 as YYEKEE (reference sequence). The CDR3 has 15 residues. For the CDR3, the DNA is TGTGCCAGCAGCTCCACCACGACATCTAACTATGGCTACACCTTC. Translating it yields CASSSTTTSNYGYTF.

The chain uses TRBV29-1 and TRBJ1-1; 8 bases line up with TRBD1. CDR1 and CDR2 (germline): SQVTM, ANQGSEA. The CDR3 runs to 13 residues. V gave up 7 bases and J gave up 7 bases; unmatched junction bases: 11. DNA of the CDR3: TGCAGCGCTTCAACCGGGACAGGAGATGAAGCTTTCTTT. Translating gives CSASTGTGDEAFF.